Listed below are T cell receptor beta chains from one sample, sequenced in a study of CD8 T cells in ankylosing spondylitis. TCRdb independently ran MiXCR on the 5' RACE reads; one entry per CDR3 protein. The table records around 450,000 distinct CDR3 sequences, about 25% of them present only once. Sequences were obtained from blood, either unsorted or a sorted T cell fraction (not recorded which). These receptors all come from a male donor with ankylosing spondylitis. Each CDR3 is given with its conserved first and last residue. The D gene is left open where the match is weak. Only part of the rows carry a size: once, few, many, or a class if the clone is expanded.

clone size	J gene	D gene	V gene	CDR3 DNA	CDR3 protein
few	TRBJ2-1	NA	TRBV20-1	TGCAGTGCTACCCCAAGACAGATCTCCTACAATGAGCAGTTCTTC	CSATPRQISYNEQFF
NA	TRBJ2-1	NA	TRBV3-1	TGTGCCAGCAGCCGGGGGGTAGACGGTGAGCAGTTCTTC	CASSRGVDGEQFF
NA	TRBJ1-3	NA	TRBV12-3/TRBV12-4	TGTGCCAGCAGTTCCAAACGATTTCCCCCCACGTTGGACAGCTCTGGAAACACCATATATTTT	CASSSKRFPPTLDSSGNTIYF
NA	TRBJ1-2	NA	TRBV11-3	TGTGCCAGCAGCTCCCCAGGGAGGAATGGCTACACCTTC	CASSSPGRNGYTF
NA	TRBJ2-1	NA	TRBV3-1	TGTGCCAGCAGCAGGGGGGACCCAACCTCGAGCTCCTACAATGAGCAGTTCTTC	CASSRGDPTSSSYNEQFF
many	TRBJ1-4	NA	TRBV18	TGTGCCAGCTCACTACCAGACGCCCCTTACGAATTTAAATTT	CASSLPDAPYEFKF
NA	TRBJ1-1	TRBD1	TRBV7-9	TGTGCCAGCATTGCCCACGGGACAGCGGGGGAAGCTTTCTTT	CASIAHGTAGEAFF
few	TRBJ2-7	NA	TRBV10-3	TGTGCCATCAGTCGAGAGGGCGGTTCCTCCTACGAGCAGTACTTC	CAISREGGSSYEQYF
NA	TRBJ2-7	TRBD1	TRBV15	TGTGCCACCAGCAGAGCGGGGACAGGAGCTGGCGAGCAGTACTTC	CATSRAGTGAGEQYF
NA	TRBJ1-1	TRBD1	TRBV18	TGTGCCAGCTCACCATCGGCGGGTACTGGGACAGGGGTTCACACTGAAGCTTTCTTT	CASSPSAGTGTGVHTEAFF
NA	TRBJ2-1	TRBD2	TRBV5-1	TGCGCCAGCAGCCGGCTAGCGGGAGTAGATGAGCAGTTCTTC	CASSRLAGVDEQFF
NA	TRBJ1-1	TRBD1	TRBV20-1	TGCAGTGCTAGCGGAGGGGACAGCACTGAAGCTTTCTTT	CSASGGDSTEAFF
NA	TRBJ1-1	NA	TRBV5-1	TGCGCCAGCGGCGAAACAGGGTCTGACACTGAAGCTTTCTTT	CASGETGSDTEAFF
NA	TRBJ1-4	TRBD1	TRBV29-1	TGCAGCGTCGGGACAGGGTACGAAAAACTGTTTTTT	CSVGTGYEKLFF
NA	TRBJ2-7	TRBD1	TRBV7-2	TGTGCCAGCAGCTTAGGGGCACAGGGGACATACGAGCAGTACTTC	CASSLGAQGTYEQYF
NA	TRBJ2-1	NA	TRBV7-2	TGTGCCAGCAGCTTACGGCGTTACAATGAGCAGTTCTTC	CASSLRRYNEQFF
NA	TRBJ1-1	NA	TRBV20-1	TGCAGTGCTAGGACTAACATGAACACTGAAGCTTTCTTT	CSARTNMNTEAFF
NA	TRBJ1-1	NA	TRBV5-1	TGCGCCAGCAGCGGCTACGGGGACACTGAAGCTTTCTTT	CASSGYGDTEAFF
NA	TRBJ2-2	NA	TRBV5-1	TGCGCCAGCAGCTCGACAGGGAACACCGGGGAGCTGTTTTTT	CASSSTGNTGELFF
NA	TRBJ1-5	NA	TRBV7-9	TGTGCCAGCAGCTTATACGCAGGGGACCCCCAGCATTTT	CASSLYAGDPQHF
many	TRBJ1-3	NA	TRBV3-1	TGCGCCAGCAGCCAAGACGGGGGATCTGGAAACACCATATATTTT	CASSQDGGSGNTIYF
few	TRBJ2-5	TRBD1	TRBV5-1	TGCGCCAGCAGCCACGGACAGGGGAAGACCCAGTACTTC	CASSHGQGKTQYF
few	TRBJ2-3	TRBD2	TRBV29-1	TGCAGCGTTGAAGATCCCTCCGGAGCGGGAGTGGCAGATACGCAGTATTTT	CSVEDPSGAGVADTQYF
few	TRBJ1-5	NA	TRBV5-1	TGCGCCAGCAGCTTGGTTCCAGGGGCACAGCCCCAGCATTTT	CASSLVPGAQPQHF
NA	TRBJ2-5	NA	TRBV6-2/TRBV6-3	TGTGCCAGCAGTTCCCCGTACCAAGAGACCCAGTACTTC	CASSSPYQETQYF
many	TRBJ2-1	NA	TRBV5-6	TGTGCCAGCAGCTTGGCCGCGGTTCTCCTTCGGAATGAGCAGTTCTTC	CASSLAAVLLRNEQFF
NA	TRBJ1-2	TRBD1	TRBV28	TGTGCCAGCAGACAGGGGTCCTATGGCTACACCTTC	CASRQGSYGYTF
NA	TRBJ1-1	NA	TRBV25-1	TGTGCCAGCAGTGAATATCAGGAGGGGACTGAAGCTTTCTTT	CASSEYQEGTEAFF
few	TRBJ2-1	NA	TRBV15	TGTGCCACCAGCAGTCTGAGGGGTACCTACAATGAGCAGTTCTTC	CATSSLRGTYNEQFF
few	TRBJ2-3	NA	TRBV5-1	TGCGCCAGCAGAAAGGCGGCTGCAGATACGCAGTATTTT	CASRKAAADTQYF
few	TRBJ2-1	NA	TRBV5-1	TGCGCCAGCAGGCGCACCCCAACAAGCTCCTACAATGAGCAGTTCTTC	CASRRTPTSSYNEQFF
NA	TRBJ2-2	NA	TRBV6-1	TGTGCCAGCAGTGAAGTGGACAGCACCGGGGAGCTGTTTTTT	CASSEVDSTGELFF
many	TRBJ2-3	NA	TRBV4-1	TGCGCCAGCAGCCAAGTTAAAAAAGGAGTTATTGGCGCAGATACGCAGTATTTT	CASSQVKKGVIGADTQYF
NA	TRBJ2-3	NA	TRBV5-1	TGCGCCAGCAGCTTGGAGTTCACTAAAACGCAGTATTTT	CASSLEFTKTQYF
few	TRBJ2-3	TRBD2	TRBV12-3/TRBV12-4	TGTGCCAGTCGGGAGGGCCCCACAGATACGCAGTATTTT	CASREGPTDTQYF
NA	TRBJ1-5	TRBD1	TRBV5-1	TGCGCCAGCAGCTTGGACCCGACAGGGAATCAGCCCCAGCATTTT	CASSLDPTGNQPQHF
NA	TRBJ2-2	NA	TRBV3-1	TGTGCCAGCAGCCAAGAGGAATTCGTCACCGGGGAGCTGTTTTTT	CASSQEEFVTGELFF
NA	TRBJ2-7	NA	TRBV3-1	TGTGCCAGCAGCCCGCGACAGTTCCATCGGGCCGAGCAGTACTTC	CASSPRQFHRAEQYF
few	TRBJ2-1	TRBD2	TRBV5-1	TGCGCCAGCAGCTTGGAACAGCGGGGGTCGGATGAGCAGTTCTTC	CASSLEQRGSDEQFF
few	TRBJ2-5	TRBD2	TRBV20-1	TGCAGTCCCCTCCGAACTAGCGGCCAAGAGACCCAGTACTTC	CSPLRTSGQETQYF
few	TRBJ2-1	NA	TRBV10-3	TGTGCCACAGGGGGGAACCCGTCGGATGAGCAGTTCTTC	CATGGNPSDEQFF
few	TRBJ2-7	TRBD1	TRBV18	TGTGCCAGCTCATCACTCGGACAGGACCCCTACGAGCAGTACTTC	CASSSLGQDPYEQYF
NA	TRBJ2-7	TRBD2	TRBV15	TGTGCCACCAGCAGAGATCCCGGACTAGCGTCCTACGAGCAGTACTTC	CATSRDPGLASYEQYF
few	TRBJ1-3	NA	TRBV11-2	TGTGCCAGCAGCTTAAGAGCAAACGTTTGGGGTGGAAACACCATATATTTT	CASSLRANVWGGNTIYF
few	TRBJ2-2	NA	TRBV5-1	TGCGCCAGCAGCCGGACGGTGGGTAACACCGGGGAGCTGTTTTTT	CASSRTVGNTGELFF
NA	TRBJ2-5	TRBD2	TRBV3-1	TGTGCCAGCAGCCACTCGGGAGGGGACCGGGAGACCCAGTACTTC	CASSHSGGDRETQYF
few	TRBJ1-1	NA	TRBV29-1	TGCAGCGTTAGTCCAAATTCAGCCACTGAAGCTTTCTTT	CSVSPNSATEAFF
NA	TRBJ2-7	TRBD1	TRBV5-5	TGTGCCAGCAGCTTGTTTGGGACAGGGGGCCAGGTTTCATACGAGCAGTACTTC	CASSLFGTGGQVSYEQYF
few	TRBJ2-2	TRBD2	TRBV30	TGTGCCTGGAGTCCGGGAACTAGCGGTAACACCGGGGAGCTGTTTTTT	CAWSPGTSGNTGELFF
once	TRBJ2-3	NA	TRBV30	TGTGCCTGGAGTGGTCCTAGCACAGATACGCAGTATTTT	CAWSGPSTDTQYF
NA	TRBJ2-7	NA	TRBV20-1	TGCAGTGCTAGAGATGTAAGCGGAGGATCCTACGAGCAGTACTTC	CSARDVSGGSYEQYF
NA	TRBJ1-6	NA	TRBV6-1	TGTGCCAGCAGCCTCCCTTCCTGGCAGGGTGATTCACCCCTCCACTTT	CASSLPSWQGDSPLHF
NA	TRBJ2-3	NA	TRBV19	TGTGCCAGTAGTATAACCCGGGAGAGGGCGGATACGCAGTATTTT	CASSITRERADTQYF
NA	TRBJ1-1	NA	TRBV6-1	TGTGCCAGCACACCCCGCGGGGTGAACACTGAAGCTTTCTTT	CASTPRGVNTEAFF
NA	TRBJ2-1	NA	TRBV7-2	TGTGCCAGCAGCTCGACGGCTAGCTCCTACAATGAGCAGTTCTTC	CASSSTASSYNEQFF
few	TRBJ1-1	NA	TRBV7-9	TGTGCCAGCAGCTTTGGGGCAGCGGACACTGAAGCTTTCTTT	CASSFGAADTEAFF
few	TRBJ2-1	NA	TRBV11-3	TGTGCCAGCAGCCGCCCGGGTAGAAGCAATGAGCAGTTCTTC	CASSRPGRSNEQFF